The clone carrying this T cell receptor beta chain was picked up a small number of times. The sample comes from a study of blood T cell repertoires in COVID-19. Study-wide context: Sites across the United States, Italy and Spain contributed samples from acute and convalescent COVID-19.

Those who participated ranged in age from about 18 to 89 years and resided in 20 to 30 US areas. TCRdb keeps only in-frame clones here, not all; method: immunoSEQ multiplex PCR. The sample consists of 350,000 or so clones, about 90% of them appearing once. The receptor's source is a young woman who had been exposed to COVID-19. Sequenced sample: PBMCs or T cells enriched from blood (not recorded which).

The CDR3 sequence is CASSLVRLAGTTGELFF. The CDR3 nucleotides read TGTGCCAGCAGCTTAGTGAGACTAGCGGGTACCACCGGGGAGCTGTTTTTT. The chain combines TRBV7-9 with TRBJ2-2, with TRBD2 identical over 10 bases. The CDR3 runs to 17 residues. Germline V CDR1 and CDR2: SEHNR, FQNEAQ (reference sequence). Trimming at V came to 1 base and at J to 4 bases, leaving 6 bases not matched to a gene. Full variable domain (missing parts from reference TRBV7-9 and TRBJ2-2): DTGVSQNPRHKITKRGQNVTFRCDPISEHNRLYWYRQTLGQGPEFLTYFQNEAQLEKSRLLSDRFSAERPKGSFSTLEIQRTEQGDSAMYLCASSLVRLAGTTGELFFGEGSRLTVL.